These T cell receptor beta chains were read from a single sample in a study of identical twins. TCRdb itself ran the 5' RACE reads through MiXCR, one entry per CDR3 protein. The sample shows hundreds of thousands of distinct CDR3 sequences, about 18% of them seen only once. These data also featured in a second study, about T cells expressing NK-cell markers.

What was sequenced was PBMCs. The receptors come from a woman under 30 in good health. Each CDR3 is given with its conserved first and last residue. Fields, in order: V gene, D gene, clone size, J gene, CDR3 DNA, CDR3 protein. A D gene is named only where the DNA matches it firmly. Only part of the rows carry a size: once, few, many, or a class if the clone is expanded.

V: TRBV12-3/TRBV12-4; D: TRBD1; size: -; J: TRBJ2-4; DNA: TGTGCCAGCAGTTACCGAAGGACAGGGGCCGAAAACATTCAGTACTTC; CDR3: CASSYRRTGAENIQYF
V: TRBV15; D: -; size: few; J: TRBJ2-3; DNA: TGTGCCACCAGCAGAAAACGCGGACTGAATACGCAGTATTTT; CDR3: CATSRKRGLNTQYF
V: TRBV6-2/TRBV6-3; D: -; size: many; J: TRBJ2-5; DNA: TGTGCCAGCAGTTCCGGGAGTGAGACCCAGTACTTC; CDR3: CASSSGSETQYF
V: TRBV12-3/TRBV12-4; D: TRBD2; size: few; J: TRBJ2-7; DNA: TGTGCCAGCAGTTTAGCTCTTAGCGGGTACGAGCAGTACTTC; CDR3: CASSLALSGYEQYF
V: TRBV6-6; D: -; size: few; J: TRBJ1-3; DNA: TGTGCCAGCAGTCCGCTGTCGAACACCATATATTTT; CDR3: CASSPLSNTIYF
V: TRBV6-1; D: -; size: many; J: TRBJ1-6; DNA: TGTGCCAGCAGTCCCGGGACAAAAAAGGAAAATTCACCCCTCCACTTT; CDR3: CASSPGTKKENSPLHF
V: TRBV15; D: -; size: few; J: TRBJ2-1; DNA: TGTGCCACCAGCAGAGGAGGGGGGTACAATGAGCAGTTCTTC; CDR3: CATSRGGGYNEQFF
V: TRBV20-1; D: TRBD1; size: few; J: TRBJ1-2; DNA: TGCAGTGGGGTAGGACAGGGGGGGAACTATGGCTACACCTTC; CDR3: CSGVGQGGNYGYTF
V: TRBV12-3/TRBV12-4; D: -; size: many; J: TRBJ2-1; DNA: TGTGCCAGCAGTTCCGGAGGAAGGAATGAGCAGTTCTTC; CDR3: CASSSGGRNEQFF
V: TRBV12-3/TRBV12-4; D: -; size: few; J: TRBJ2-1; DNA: TGTGCCAGCATACTGGGTAGCAATGAGCAGTTCTTC; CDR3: CASILGSNEQFF
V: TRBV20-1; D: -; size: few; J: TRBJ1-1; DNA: TGCAGTGCCCCCCTGCGGCAGGGAGCTTTCTTT; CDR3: CSAPLRQGAFF
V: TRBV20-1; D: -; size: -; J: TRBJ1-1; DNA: TGCAGTGCTAGAGCGGGACGGGAGAACACTGAAGCTTTCTTT; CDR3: CSARAGRENTEAFF
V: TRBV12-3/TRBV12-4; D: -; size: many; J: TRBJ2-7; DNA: TGTGCCAGCAGTTCAGGGCACGAGCAGTACTTC; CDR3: CASSSGHEQYF
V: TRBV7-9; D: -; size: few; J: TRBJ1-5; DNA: TGTGCCAGCAGCTTAGTATCCGGAGGTCCCCAGCATTTT; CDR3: CASSLVSGGPQHF
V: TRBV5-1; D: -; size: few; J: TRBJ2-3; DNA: TGCGCCAGCAGCTTGGGTCTTCTAGCGAGCACAGATACGCAGTATTTT; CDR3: CASSLGLLASTDTQYF
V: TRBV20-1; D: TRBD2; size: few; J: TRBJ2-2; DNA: TGCAGTGCCCGTACTAGCGCCTCGAACACCGGGGAGCTGTTTTTT; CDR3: CSARTSASNTGELFF
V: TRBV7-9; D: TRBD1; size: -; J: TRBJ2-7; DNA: TGTGCCAGCAGCTTACCCGACAGGGGGGACCTTAACGAGCAGTACTTC; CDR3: CASSLPDRGDLNEQYF
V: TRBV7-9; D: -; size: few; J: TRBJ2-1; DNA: TGTGCCAGCAGCTTAAGCGAAAGTAGCAAGTTCTTC; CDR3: CASSLSESSKFF
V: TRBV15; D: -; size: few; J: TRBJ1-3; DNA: TGTGCCACCGCAAGAGGACGGAATAGAAACACCATATATTTT; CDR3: CATARGRNRNTIYF
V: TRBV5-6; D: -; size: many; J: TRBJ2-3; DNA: TGTGCCAGCAGCTACGTACCCCCGGGACGGACAGATACGCAGTATTTT; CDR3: CASSYVPPGRTDTQYF
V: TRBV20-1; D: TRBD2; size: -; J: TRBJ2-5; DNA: TGCAGTGCTGGGGGGGGCCTAGCGGGAGGAACTGTAGTTGAAGAGACCCAGTACTTC; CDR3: CSAGGGLAGGTVVEETQYF
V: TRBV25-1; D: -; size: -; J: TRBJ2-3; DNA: TGTGCCAGCAGTGAACAGTTCGGGGATACGCAGTATTTT; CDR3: CASSEQFGDTQYF
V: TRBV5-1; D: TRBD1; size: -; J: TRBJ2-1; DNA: TGCGCCAGCGGGACCGGACAGGGCACGGGTTACAATGAGCAGTTCTTC; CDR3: CASGTGQGTGYNEQFF
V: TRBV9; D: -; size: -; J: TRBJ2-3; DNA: TGTGCCAGCAGCGAGGGACCTAGCACAGATACGCAGTATTTT; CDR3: CASSEGPSTDTQYF
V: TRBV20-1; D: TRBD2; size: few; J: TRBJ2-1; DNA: TGCAGTGCTAGAGCGGTGTTAGCGGGCCCCCTCTACAATGAGCAGTTCTTC; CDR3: CSARAVLAGPLYNEQFF
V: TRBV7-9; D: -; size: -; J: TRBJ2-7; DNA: TGTGCCAGCAGCCCACAGCGATACGAGCAGTACTTC; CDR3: CASSPQRYEQYF
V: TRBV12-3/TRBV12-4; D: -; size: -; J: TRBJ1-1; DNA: TGTGCCAGCAGTTTGGTCCGAGGACCCGGCGGGACTGAAGCTTTCTTT; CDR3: CASSLVRGPGGTEAFF
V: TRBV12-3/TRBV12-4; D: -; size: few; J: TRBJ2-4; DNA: TGTGCCAGCAGTGTGGGTTTTGGAAACATTCAGTACTTC; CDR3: CASSVGFGNIQYF
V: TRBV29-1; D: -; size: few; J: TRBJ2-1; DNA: TGCAGCGCGTTGAGGCAGGGGATCTACAATGAGCAGTTCTTC; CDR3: CSALRQGIYNEQFF
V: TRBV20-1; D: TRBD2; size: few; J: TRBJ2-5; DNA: TGCAGTGCTACACCGACTAGCGGGAGAGAGGAGACCCAGTACTTC; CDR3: CSATPTSGREETQYF
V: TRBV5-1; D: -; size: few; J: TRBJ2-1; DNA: TGCGCCAGCAGCTTGGTAACGGGAGTTTTATACAATGAGCAGTTCTTC; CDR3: CASSLVTGVLYNEQFF
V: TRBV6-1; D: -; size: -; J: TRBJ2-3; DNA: TGTGCCAGCAGATCCCGCACAGATACGCAGTATTTT; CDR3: CASRSRTDTQYF
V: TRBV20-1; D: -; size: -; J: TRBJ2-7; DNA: TGCAGTGCTAGAGCCCAGGGGTCCCCCTACGAGCAGTACTTC; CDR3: CSARAQGSPYEQYF
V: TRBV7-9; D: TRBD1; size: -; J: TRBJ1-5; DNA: TGTGCCAGCAGTTCAACAGGGGGCAAGCAGCCCCAGCATTTT; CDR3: CASSSTGGKQPQHF
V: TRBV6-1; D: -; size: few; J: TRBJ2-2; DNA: TGTGCCAGCCCAGCGGACACCGGGGAGCTGTTTTTT; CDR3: CASPADTGELFF
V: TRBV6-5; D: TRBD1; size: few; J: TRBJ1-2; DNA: TGTGCCAGCAGTTATCCGGACAGGGGCAAGTTGGTGGAGGGCTACACCTTC; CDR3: CASSYPDRGKLVEGYTF